This T cell receptor (beta chain) was identified in a study of blood T cell repertoires in COVID-19. Study in general: Material from acute and convalescent COVID-19 was sourced from the United States, Italy and Spain. The analysed material was cDNA or gDNA that came from T cells, B-cell-depleted T cells, or PBMCs.

Per the authors' pipeline: Amplified reference gene primers provided the basis for estimating nucleated cell counts. Clones were sequenced by immunoSEQ multiplex PCR, and TCRdb holds only the in-frame ones, with some missing. V and J calls and clone size are as listed in that table; D and trimming were resolved from the DNA. The table shows fewer than 200,000 clones, with 75% to 90% occurring only once. Trimming took 0 bases from V and 5 from J, leaving 11 bases between them. Germline values: CDR1 SGDLS, CDR2 YYNGEE. The CDR3 is 14 residues long. The sequence was obtained from a human donor with acute or convalescent COVID-19. The donor label of this sample is uncertain. The J gene is TRBJ1-1, the V gene TRBV9, with a possible D match to TRBD1 (5 bases). The sample taken for sequencing was peripheral blood. The CDR3 spells CASSVAVKGTEAFF. CDR3 sequence (DNA): TGTGCCAGCAGCGTAGCAGTAAAGGGGACTGAAGCTTTCTTT.